The clone carrying this TCR beta chain was seen ten or more times. This record belongs to a study of CD8+CD57+ T cells in acquired aplastic anemia. Unmatched junction bases numbered 6, after V lost 7 bases and J lost 1 base. The CDR3 runs to 14 residues. Germline CDR1 and CDR2: MGHDK and SYGVNS. The authors sequenced patients whose flow cytometry had shown CD8+CD57+ cell expansion. According to the study, genomic DNA was the template for TCR beta VDJ and CDR3 profiling. TCRdb re-called the reads through MiXCR, storing one row per CDR3 protein. The table lists 260,000 or so distinct CDR3 sequences, 47% of them singletons.

The clonotype comes from a human donor with aplastic anemia. The gene calls are TRBV25-1 and TRBJ1-1, with 7 bases identical to TRBD1. Material: sorted CD4+, CD8+, or CD8+CD57+ T cells (not recorded which) from PBMCs. The CDR3 DNA follows: TGTGCCAGCATCGGAGGGGACAGGAACACTGAAGCTTTCTTT. Residues: CASIGGDRNTEAFF.